These 10 T cell receptor beta chains were sequenced from one sample in a study of T cells in localized non-small cell lung cancer. The repertoire was sequenced with immunoSEQ multiplex PCR; TCRdb's copy has only in-frame clones and lacks some. Among about 77,000 clones listed, 70% to 90% were seen once. Sample: peripheral blood, taken before any cancer treatment. The origin of the receptors is a woman aged 40-70 years with stage I squamous cell lung carcinoma.

The gene calls are TRBV10-1 and TRBJ2-1; maybe TRBD2 (6 bases). Germline V lookup: CDR1 WNHNN, CDR2 SYGVQD (reference sequence). Trimming took off 2 bases at V and 5 bases at J, with 16 bases between the two ends. The CDR3 contains 16 residues. This CDR3 is CASSEERGLLNNEQFF. In DNA form, the CDR3 reads TGCGCCAGCAGTGAGGAGAGGGGACTCCTTAACAATGAGCAGTTCTTC.

This clone was counted between two and nine times. V usage is TRBV29-1 and J usage is TRBJ1-2; maybe TRBD1 (5 bases). CDR3 length: 16 residues. Germline CDR1 and CDR2: SQVTM and ANQGSEA. Trimming pared 6 bases from V and 6 bases from J, leaving 26 bases between. CDR3 nucleotide sequence: TGCAGCGTGGGGGGTATCGGGAAGGGCGGAGGGGATGGCTACACCTTC. It yields the protein CSVGGIGKGGGDGYTF. Based on the CDR3 plus reference TRBV29-1 and TRBJ1-2, the full variable domain is SAVISQKPSRDICQRGTSLTIQCQVDSQVTMMFWYRQQPGQSLTLIATANQGSEATYESGFVIDKFPISRPNLTFSTLTVSNMSPEDSSIYLCSVGGIGKGGGDGYTFGSGTRLTVV.

The CDR3 nucleotides are TGTGCCAGCCGTCGGACAGGGATCAATGAGCAGTTCTTC. It specifies CASRRTGINEQFF. The chain is built from TRBV7-2 and TRBJ2-1, with 8 bases aligning to TRBD1. This CDR3 has 13 residues. V was pared by 8 bases and J by 6 bases, with 6 bases of the junction left unmatched. Per germline, CDR1 SGHTA and CDR2 FQGNSA.

The V gene is TRBV7-8, the J gene TRBJ2-6, with a tentative D call TRBD1 (5 bases). Between the trimmed V and J ends, which lost 8 bases and 2 bases, there was a span of 10 bases. The V gene's germline CDR1 is SGHVS and CDR2 FQNEAQ. The CDR3 is made up of 14 amino acids. This chain's CDR3 is CASGEGAGANVLTF. The CDR3, as DNA: TGTGCCAGCGGGGAAGGGGCTGGGGCCAACGTCCTGACTTTC.

V usage is TRBV12-5 and J usage is TRBJ1-3, with D hard to call. The CDR3 contains 16 residues. CDR1 is LGHNT, CDR2 FRNRAP, per germline. V was shortened by 0 bases and J by 0 bases, with 9 bases between the two germline ends. CDR3 residues: CASGLVPFSSGNTIYF. For the CDR3, the DNA is TGTGCTAGTGGTTTGGTACCTTTCAGCTCTGGAAACACCATATATTTT.

This clone was counted once. The V call is TRBV18, the J call TRBJ1-1; 7 bases line up with TRBD1. The CDR3 totals 15 residues. The J segment lost 3 bases and the V segment lost 2 bases, leaving 6 bases of the junction unmatched. Germline V CDR1 and CDR2: KGHSH, LQKENI. CDR3 DNA sequence: TGTGCCAGCTCACCAGCCCCACAGGGGTACACTGAAGCTTTCTTT. Amino acid sequence: CASSPAPQGYTEAFF.

The rearrangement links TRBV5-4 to TRBJ2-3, with D hard to call. Trimming left V 2 bases short and J 6 bases short, with 7 bases between. The germline CDR1 and CDR2 sequences are SGHNT and YYREEE (reference sequence). CDR3 length: 12 residues. CDR3 sequence (DNA): TGTGCCAGCAGCTTAGATCAGGATACGCAGTATTTT. Translated, it gives CASSLDQDTQYF.

The chain joins TRBV29-1 to TRBJ2-1; TRBD1 aligns across 7 bases. The CDR3 contains 14 residues. Germline CDR1 SQVTM, CDR2 ANQGSEA. V shed 6 bases, J shed 6 bases, and the junction held 11 bases outside the gene matches. CDR3 sequence reads: CSVGKGTEINEQFF. The CDR3 region has the DNA TGCAGCGTCGGGAAAGGGACAGAAATCAATGAGCAGTTCTTC.

V gene TRBV11-1 combines with J gene TRBJ2-7; D is ambiguous. The V gene's germline CDR1 is SGHAT and CDR2 FQDESV (reference sequence). V shed 2 bases and J shed 1 base, with 6 bases lying between them. The CDR3 is 13 residues long. The CDR3 DNA is TGTGCCAGCAGCTTATATAGTTCCTACGAGCAGTACTTC. Protein sequence: CASSLYSSYEQYF.

The rearrangement links TRBV19 to TRBJ1-4; the D gene is possibly TRBD1 (5 bases). There are 13 residues in the CDR3. The V gene lost 7 bases and the J gene lost 8 bases, with 14 bases spanning the gap. Germline CDR1 reads LNHDA; CDR2 reads SQIVND (reference sequence). The CDR3 here is CASNRQRNEKLFF. The CDR3 nucleotides read TGTGCCAGTAACCGACAGCGGAACGAAAAACTGTTTTTT.